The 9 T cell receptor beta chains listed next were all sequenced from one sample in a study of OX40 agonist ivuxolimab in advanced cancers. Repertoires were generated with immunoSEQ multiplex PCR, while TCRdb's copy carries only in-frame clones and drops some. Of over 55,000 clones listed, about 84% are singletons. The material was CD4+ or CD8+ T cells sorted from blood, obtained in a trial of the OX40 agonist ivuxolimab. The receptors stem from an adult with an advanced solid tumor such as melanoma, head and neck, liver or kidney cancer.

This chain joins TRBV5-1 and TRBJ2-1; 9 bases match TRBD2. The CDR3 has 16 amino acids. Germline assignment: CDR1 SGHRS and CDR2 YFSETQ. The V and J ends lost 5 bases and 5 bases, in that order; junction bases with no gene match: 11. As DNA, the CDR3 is TGCGCCAGCAGACTGATAGCGGGAGTGAGGGACAATGAGCAGTTCTTC. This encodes CASRLIAGVRDNEQFF.

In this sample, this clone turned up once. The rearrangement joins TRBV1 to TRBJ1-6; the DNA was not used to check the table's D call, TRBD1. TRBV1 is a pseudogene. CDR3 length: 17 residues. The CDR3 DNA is TGCACCAGCAGCCCCGGGACAGGGAGGGAGAATAATTCACCCCTCCACTTT. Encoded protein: CTSSPGTGRENNSPLHF.

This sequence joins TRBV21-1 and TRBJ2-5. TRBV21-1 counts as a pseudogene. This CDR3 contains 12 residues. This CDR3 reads CASSPCLQTQYF. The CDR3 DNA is TGTGCCAGCAGCCCTTGTTTGCAGACCCAGTACTTC.

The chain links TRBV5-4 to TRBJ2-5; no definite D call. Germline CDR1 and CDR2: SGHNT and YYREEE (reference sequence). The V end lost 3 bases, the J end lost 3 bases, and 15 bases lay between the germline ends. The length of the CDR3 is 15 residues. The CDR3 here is CASSSLGSEKETQYF. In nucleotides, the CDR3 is TGTGCCAGCAGCTCTCTAGGGTCAGAAAAAGAGACCCAGTACTTC.

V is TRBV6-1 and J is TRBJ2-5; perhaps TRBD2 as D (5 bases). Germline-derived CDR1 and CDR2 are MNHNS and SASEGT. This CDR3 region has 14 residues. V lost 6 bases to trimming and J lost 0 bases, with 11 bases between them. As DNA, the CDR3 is TGTGCCAGCAGCCGGACTGGAGACCAAGAGACCCAGTACTTC. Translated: CASSRTGDQETQYF.

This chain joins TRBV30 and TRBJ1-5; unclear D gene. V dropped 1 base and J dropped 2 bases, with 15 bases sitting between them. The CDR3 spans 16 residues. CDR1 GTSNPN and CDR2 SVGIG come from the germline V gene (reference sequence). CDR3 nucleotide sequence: TGTGCCTGGAGTGCCGGACCGTGGGCGGGCAATCAGCCCCAGCATTTT. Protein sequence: CAWSAGPWAGNQPQHF.

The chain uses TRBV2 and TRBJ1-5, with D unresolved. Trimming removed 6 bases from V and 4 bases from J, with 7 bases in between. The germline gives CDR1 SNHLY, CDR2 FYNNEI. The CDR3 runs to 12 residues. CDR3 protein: CASRGRNQPQHF. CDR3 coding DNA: TGTGCCAGCAGAGGACGGAATCAGCCCCAGCATTTT.

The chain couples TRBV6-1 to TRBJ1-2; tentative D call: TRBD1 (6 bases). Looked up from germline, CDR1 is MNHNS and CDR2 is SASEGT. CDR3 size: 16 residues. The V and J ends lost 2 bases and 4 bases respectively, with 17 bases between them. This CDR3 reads CASSELRTVYGYGYTF. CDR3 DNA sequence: TGTGCCAGCAGTGAACTTCGGACAGTTTATGGCTATGGCTACACCTTC.

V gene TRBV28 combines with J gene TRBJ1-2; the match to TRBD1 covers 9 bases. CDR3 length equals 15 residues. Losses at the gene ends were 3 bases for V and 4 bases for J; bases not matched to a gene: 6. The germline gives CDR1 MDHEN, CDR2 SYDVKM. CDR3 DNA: TGTGCCAGCAGTTTGTACCGGGACAGGGTCTATGGCTACACCTTC. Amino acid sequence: CASSLYRDRVYGYTF.